Presented here are 19 T cell receptor beta chains from one specimen sequenced in a study of control samples from healthy donors and cancer patients. Clones were sequenced by immunoSEQ multiplex PCR, and TCRdb holds only the in-frame ones, with some missing. The sample shows more than 45,000 clones, 91% of them seen only once. Sample: PBMCs. Receptors originate from a man younger than 40 with colorectal cancer.

V gene TRBV3-1 (or the pseudogene TRBV3-2) combines with J gene TRBJ2-1; maybe TRBD1 (6 bases). Germline CDR1 reads LGHDT; CDR2 reads YNNKEL (reference sequence). V was shortened by 0 bases and J by 0 bases, with 9 bases between the two germline ends. The CDR3 sequence is 16 residues long. In DNA, the CDR3 is TGTGCCAGCAGCCAAGAGGGACAAGCCTCCTACAATGAGCAGTTCTTC. It yields the protein CASSQEGQASYNEQFF.

The rearrangement joins TRBV5-1 to TRBJ2-3; 9 positions match TRBD2. With 0 bases clipped from V and 5 bases from J, the junction kept 13 bases outside the gene matches. Per the germline V gene, CDR1 is SGHRS and CDR2 is YFSETQ. The CDR3 covers 18 residues. The CDR3 protein is CASSLVLISGGGKDTQYF. CDR3 DNA sequence: TGCGCCAGCAGCTTGGTACTAATTAGCGGGGGAGGGAAAGATACGCAGTATTTT.

The chain has TRBV19 and TRBJ1-1; D ambiguous. CDR1 is LNHDA, CDR2 SQIVND, per germline (reference sequence). Trimming removed 6 bases from V and 6 bases from J, with 17 bases in between. This CDR3 has 14 residues. Here the CDR3 reads CASSQTSKGAEAFF. The DNA of the CDR3 is TGTGCCAGTAGCCAAACATCAAAGGGCGCTGAAGCTTTCTTT.

This clone is a singleton in its sample. The J gene is TRBJ2-7, the V gene TRBV18; TRBD2 is a possible D gene (5 bases). The CDR3 is 13 residues long. The V gene lost 3 bases and the J gene lost 7 bases, with 13 bases spanning the gap. Germline V gene sequence: CDR1 KGHSH, CDR2 LQKENI. The CDR3 sequence: CASSPDSVGEQYF. The CDR3 bases are TGTGCCAGCTCACCGGACTCGGTAGGGGAGCAGTACTTC.

The chain links TRBV30 to TRBJ1-6; D call uncertain. The germline CDR1 and CDR2 sequences are GTSNPN and SVGIG (reference sequence). V was clipped by 5 bases and J by 0 bases, with 5 bases between them. The length of the CDR3 is 13 residues. The chain's CDR3 is CAWLSSYNSPLHF. As DNA, the CDR3 is TGTGCCTGGCTGAGCTCCTATAATTCACCCCTCCACTTT.

The V gene is TRBV5-4, the J gene TRBJ1-3; a weak D match, TRBD1 (6 bases). Germline-derived CDR1 and CDR2 are SGHNT and YYREEE (reference sequence). The CDR3 is 15 amino acids. The V and J ends lost 2 bases and 2 bases respectively, with 11 bases between them. CDR3 in amino acids: CASSLRGAAGNTIYF. The CDR3, as DNA: TGTGCCAGCAGCTTAAGGGGGGCCGCTGGAAACACCATATATTTT. The complete variable domain, with remaining parts taken from reference TRBV5-4 and TRBJ1-3, reads ETGVTQSPTHLIKTRGQQVTLRCSSQSGHNTVSWYQQALGQGPQFIFQYYREEENGRGNFPPRFSGLQFPNYSSELNVNALELDDSALYLCASSLRGAAGNTIYFGEGSWLTVV.

The CDR3: CASSLLTGQPTFRDTQYF. CDR3 nucleotide sequence: TGTGCCAGCAGTTTATTAACAGGTCAACCTACTTTCCGGGATACGCAGTATTTT. This chain links TRBV27 with TRBJ2-3, with D perhaps TRBD1 (5 bases). This CDR3 contains 18 residues. Germline V gene data show CDR1 as MNHEY and CDR2 as SMNVEV (reference sequence). Deletions cut 1 base from V and 6 bases from J, with 23 bases between.

The chain recombines TRBV14 with TRBJ2-3; TRBD1 matches 11 bases. CDR3 size: 17 residues. Looked up from germline, CDR1 is SGHDN and CDR2 is FVKESK. Trimming took 3 bases from V and 3 from J; bases not matched to a gene: 8. Written as DNA, the CDR3 is TGTGCCAGCAGCCAGAGGACAGGGGGCGTCGGGACAGATACGCAGTATTTT. Protein: CASSQRTGGVGTDTQYF.

This sequence joins TRBV2 and TRBJ1-6; D is unclear. Germline CDR1 is SNHLY and CDR2 is FYNNEI. The V end lost 3 bases, the J end lost 1 base, and 10 bases lay between the germline ends. The CDR3 totals 16 residues. The CDR3 loop reads CASSEQVGSYNSPLHF. The CDR3 DNA follows: TGTGCCAGCAGTGAGCAGGTGGGGTCCTATAATTCACCCCTCCACTTT.

The rearrangement joins TRBV5-4 to TRBJ2-7; D possibly matches TRBD1 or TRBD2 (5 bases each). Trimming pared 2 bases from V and 4 bases from J, leaving 16 bases between. The length of the CDR3 is 15 residues. Germline CDR1 reads SGHNT; CDR2 reads YYREEE (reference sequence). In DNA form, the CDR3 reads TGTGCCAGCAGCTTCGAACCCTGGGGACGGTACGAGCAGTACTTC. It is translated as CASSFEPWGRYEQYF.

The chain links TRBV2 to TRBJ2-2; maybe TRBD2 (6 bases). Trimming shortened V by 4 bases and J by 9 bases, and 9 bases separated the two germline ends. Germline CDR1 reads SNHLY; CDR2 reads FYNNEI. This CDR3 has 12 amino acids. This chain's CDR3 is CASSVAGRELFF. The CDR3 DNA reads TGTGCCAGCAGTGTCGCGGGACGGGAGCTGTTTTTT.

V gene TRBV19 combines with J gene TRBJ2-1, with D possibly being TRBD1 (6 bases). Trimming took 9 bases from V and 7 from J, leaving 16 bases between them. The CDR3 covers 13 residues. The germline CDR1 and CDR2 sequences are LNHDA and SQIVND (reference sequence). The CDR3 region is CASRDIRQNEQFF. Here the CDR3 DNA reads TGTGCCAGCCGGGACATCAGGCAGAATGAGCAGTTCTTC. Full variable domain (outside the CDR3, taken from reference TRBV19 and TRBJ2-1): DGGITQSPKYLFRKEGQNVTLSCEQNLNHDAMYWYRQDPGQGLRLIYYSQIVNDFQKGDIAEGYSVSREKKESFPLTVTSAQKNPTAFYLCASRDIRQNEQFFGPGTRLTVL.

The V gene is TRBV13, the J gene TRBJ2-2; 10 bases line up with TRBD2. The V and J ends lost 3 bases and 6 bases, in that order; junction bases with no gene match: 4. The CDR3 is made up of 15 amino acids. CDR1 and CDR2 from the germline V gene are PRHDT and FYEKMQ (reference sequence). The CDR3 bases are TGTGCCAGCAGCTTGCCTAGCGGGGGTCCCGGGGAGCTGTTTTTT. It specifies CASSLPSGGPGELFF.

The rearrangement links TRBV7-9 to TRBJ2-7; D perhaps matches TRBD1 (6 bases). CDR1 is SEHNR and CDR2 is FQNEAQ in the germline V gene (reference sequence). The CDR3 is 17 amino acids. The germline V and J ends were trimmed by 5 bases and 1 base, with 21 bases remaining between them. The CDR3 loop is CASSPVGALAKSYEQYF. The CDR3, as DNA: TGTGCCAGCAGCCCAGTGGGGGCCCTGGCCAAGTCCTACGAGCAGTACTTC. The full variable domain, in which reference TRBV7-9 and TRBJ2-7 provide the parts outside the CDR3, is DTGVSQNPRHKITKRGQNVTFRCDPISEHNRLYWYRQTLGQGPEFLTYFQNEAQLEKSRLLSDRFSAERPKGSFSTLEIQRTEQGDSAMYLCASSPVGALAKSYEQYFGPGTRLTVT.

The chain links TRBV15 to TRBJ1-1, with D maybe TRBD1 (5 bases). Trimming removed 1 base at V and 1 base at J, with 7 bases between. CDR3 length equals 14 residues. The germline CDR1 and CDR2 sequences are LNHNV and YYDKDF (reference sequence). The CDR3 protein is CATSRADRNTEAFF. The CDR3 DNA sequence: TGTGCCACCAGCAGAGCCGACAGGAACACTGAAGCTTTCTTT.

Written as DNA, the CDR3 is TGTGCCACCAGTGAAGGAGGGGCCGGCTCTGGGGCCAACGTCCTGACTTTC. Protein product: CATSEGGAGSGANVLTF. The chain employs TRBV24-1 and TRBJ2-6, with D maybe TRBD2 (6 bases). The germline V gene encodes CDR1 KGHDR and CDR2 SFDVKD. The CDR3 extends over 17 amino acids. The V gene lost 4 bases and the J gene lost 0 bases, with 12 bases spanning the gap.

This sequence joins TRBV18 and TRBJ2-5; D is possibly TRBD1 or TRBD2 (6 bases each). Germline V gene lookup returns CDR1 KGHSH and CDR2 LQKENI. V lost 3 bases to trimming and J lost 6 bases, with 11 bases between them. CDR3 length: 13 amino acids. The CDR3 DNA is TGTGCCAGCTCACCGGACGGGGGCAAGACCCAGTACTTC. This sequence encodes CASSPDGGKTQYF.

This sequence joins TRBV13 and TRBJ1-4; TRBD1 is a possible D gene (6 bases). The CDR3 has 14 residues. Per the germline V gene, CDR1 is PRHDT and CDR2 is FYEKMQ (reference sequence). V was cut by 2 bases and J by 7 bases, with 11 bases left in between. CDR3 DNA sequence: TGTGCCAGCAGCTTAAGGCAGGGGATTGAAAAACTGTTTTTT. Its protein product is CASSLRQGIEKLFF.

The V gene is TRBV3-1 (or the pseudogene TRBV3-2), the J gene TRBJ1-2; a weak D match, TRBD1 (6 bases). Germline V gene data show CDR1 as LGHDT and CDR2 as YNNKEL (reference sequence). Trimming shortened V by 0 bases and J by 4 bases, and 15 bases separated the two germline ends. CDR3 length equals 16 residues. The CDR3 DNA sequence: TGTGCCAGCAGCCAAGATGAAACAGGGCTTGGCTATGGCTACACCTTC. Translation: CASSQDETGLGYGYTF.